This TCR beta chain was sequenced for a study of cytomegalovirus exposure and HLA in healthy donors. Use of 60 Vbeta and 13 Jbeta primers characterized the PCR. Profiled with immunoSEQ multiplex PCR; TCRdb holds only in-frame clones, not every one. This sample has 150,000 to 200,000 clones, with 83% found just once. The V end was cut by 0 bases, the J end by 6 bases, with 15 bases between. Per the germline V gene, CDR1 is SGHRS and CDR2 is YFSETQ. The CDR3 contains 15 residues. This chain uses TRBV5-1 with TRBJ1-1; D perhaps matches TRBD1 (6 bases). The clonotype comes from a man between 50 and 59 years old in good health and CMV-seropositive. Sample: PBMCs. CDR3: CASSLVGRGNSEAFF. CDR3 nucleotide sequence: TGCGCCAGCAGCTTGGTTGGCAGGGGTAATTCTGAAGCTTTCTTT. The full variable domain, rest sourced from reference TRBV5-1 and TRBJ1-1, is KAGVTQTPRYLIKTRGQQVTLSCSPISGHRSVSWYQQTPGQGLQFLFEYFSETQRNKGNFPGRFSGRQFSNSRSEMNVSTLELGDSALYLCASSLVGRGNSEAFFGQGTRLTVV.